The following is a T cell receptor beta chain sequence with its context. This CDR3 region has 13 residues. Germline CDR1 reads SEHNR; CDR2 reads FQNEAQ (reference sequence). V was pared by 5 bases and J by 6 bases, with 13 bases between. This sample was taken from a study of blood T cell repertoires in COVID-19. On the study more broadly: Samples came from the United States, Italy and Spain, spanning acute and convalescent COVID-19. The analysed material was cDNA or gDNA that came from T cells, B-cell-depleted T cells, or PBMCs.

Under the authors' procedure: How many nucleated cells were present was estimated from reference gene primer amplification. Method: immunoSEQ multiplex PCR; TCRdb's copy keeps in-frame clones and lacks some. That table is the source of V, J and clone size, and D and trimming were worked out from the DNA. The sample lists 45,000 to 50,000 clones, 86% seen once, with about 9.2% in the top ten. Sequencing used peripheral blood. V and J are TRBV7-9 and TRBJ1-1, with D perhaps matching TRBD1 (5 bases). The receptor's source is a human donor in a cohort sampled during active COVID-19. The CDR3 loop reads CASSPGDRSEAFF. CDR3 nucleotide sequence: TGTGCCAGCAGCCCGGGGGATAGGTCTGAAGCTTTCTTT.